The clone carrying this T cell receptor (beta chain) has just a few counts. Its target is unknown. The data were obtained in a study of T cells after yellow fever vaccination. Regarding the study as a whole: Weaker overall, the secondary response nonetheless peaked faster (day 5 versus 15).

V shed 6 bases, J shed 0 bases, and the junction held 5 bases outside the gene matches. CDR3 length: 15 residues. Germline V gene data show CDR1 as ENHRY and CDR2 as SYGVKD. Template switching by 5'RACE produced TCR cDNA, adding a universal primer site and UMIs. TCRdb itself ran the 5' RACE reads through MiXCR, one entry per CDR3 protein. The sample records 450,000 to 550,000 distinct CDR3 sequences, 15% to 20% being singletons. This chain joins TRBV10-3 and TRBJ2-3; 8 bases fit TRBD1. This sequence was found in a man between 25 and 39 years old who received the YFV17D yellow fever vaccine. The material was PBMCs, obtained 15 days after the yellow fever booster vaccination. The CDR3, as DNA: TGTGCCATCAGCGAAGACAGGGGTAGCACAGATACGCAGTATTTT. It specifies CAISEDRGSTDTQYF.